This T cell receptor (beta chain) comes out of a study of blood T cell repertoires in COVID-19. The CDR3 is 14 amino acids. Germline assignment: CDR1 MNHEY and CDR2 SVGEGT. V shed 5 bases and J 5 bases; nucleotides not matched to a gene: 6. Sequenced by immunoSEQ multiplex PCR; TCRdb stores in-frame clones only, minus some. Of fewer than 250,000 clones listed, 80% to 90% were seen once; the top ten hold around 0.7%. The V call is TRBV6-2 or TRBV6-3, the J call TRBJ1-3, with 7 bases matching TRBD1. The sample comprised peripheral blood. This TCR came from a middle-aged man with acute or convalescent COVID-19. CDR3 DNA: TGTGCCAGCAGTCCGACAGGGAAGAGAAACACCATATATTTT. Its translation: CASSPTGKRNTIYF.